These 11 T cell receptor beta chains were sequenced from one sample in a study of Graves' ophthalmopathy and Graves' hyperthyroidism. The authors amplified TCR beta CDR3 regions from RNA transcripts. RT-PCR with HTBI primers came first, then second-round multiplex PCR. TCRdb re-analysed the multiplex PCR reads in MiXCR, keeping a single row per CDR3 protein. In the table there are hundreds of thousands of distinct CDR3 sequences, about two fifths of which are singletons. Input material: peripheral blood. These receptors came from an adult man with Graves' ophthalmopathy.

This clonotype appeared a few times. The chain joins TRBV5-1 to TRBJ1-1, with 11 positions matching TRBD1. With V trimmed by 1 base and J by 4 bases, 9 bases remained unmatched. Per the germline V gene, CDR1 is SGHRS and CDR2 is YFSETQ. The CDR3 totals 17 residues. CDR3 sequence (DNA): TGCGCCAGCAGCTTGTGGGGGACAGGGGGTTTCGGCACTGAAGCTTTCTTT. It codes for CASSLWGTGGFGTEAFF.

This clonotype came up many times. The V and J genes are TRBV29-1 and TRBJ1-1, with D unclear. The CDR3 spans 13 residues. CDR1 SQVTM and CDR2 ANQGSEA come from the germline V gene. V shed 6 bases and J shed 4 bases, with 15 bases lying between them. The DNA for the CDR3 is TGCAGCGTAATAGGAGGGTCGGGCACTGAAGCTTTCTTT. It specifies CSVIGGSGTEAFF.

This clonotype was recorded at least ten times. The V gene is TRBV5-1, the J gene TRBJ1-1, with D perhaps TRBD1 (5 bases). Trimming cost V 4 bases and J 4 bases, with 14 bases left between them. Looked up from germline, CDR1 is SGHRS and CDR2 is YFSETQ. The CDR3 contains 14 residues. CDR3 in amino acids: CASSPGWLSTEAFF. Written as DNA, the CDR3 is TGCGCCAGCAGCCCAGGGTGGTTGAGCACTGAAGCTTTCTTT.

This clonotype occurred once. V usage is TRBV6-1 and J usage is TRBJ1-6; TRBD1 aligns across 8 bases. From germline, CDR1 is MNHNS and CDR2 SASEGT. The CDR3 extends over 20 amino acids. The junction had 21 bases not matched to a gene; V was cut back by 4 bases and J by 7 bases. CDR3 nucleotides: TGTGCCAGCAGTGGATTCCAAAAACAGACAGGGGAATTCTACAATTCACCCCTCCACTTT. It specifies CASSGFQKQTGEFYNSPLHF.

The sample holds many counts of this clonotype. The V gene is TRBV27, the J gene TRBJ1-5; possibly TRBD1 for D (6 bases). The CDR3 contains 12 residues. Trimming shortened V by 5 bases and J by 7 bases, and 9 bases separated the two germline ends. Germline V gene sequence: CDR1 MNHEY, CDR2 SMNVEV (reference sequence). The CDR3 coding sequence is TGTGCCAGCAGTGTACAGGGACAGCCCCAGCATTTT. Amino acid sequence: CASSVQGQPQHF.

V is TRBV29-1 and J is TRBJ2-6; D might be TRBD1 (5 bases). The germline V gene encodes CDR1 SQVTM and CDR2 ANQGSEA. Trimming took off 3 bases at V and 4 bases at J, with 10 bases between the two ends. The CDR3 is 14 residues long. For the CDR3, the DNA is TGCAGCGTTGAGTCCAGGGCCGGGGCCAACGTCCTGACTTTC. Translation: CSVESRAGANVLTF.

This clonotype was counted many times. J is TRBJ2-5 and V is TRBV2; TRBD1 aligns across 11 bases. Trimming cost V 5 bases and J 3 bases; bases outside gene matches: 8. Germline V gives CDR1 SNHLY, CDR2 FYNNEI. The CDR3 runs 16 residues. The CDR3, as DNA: TGTGCCAGCAGTACCGGACAGGGGGCGCTTAAAGAGACCCAGTACTTC. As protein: CASSTGQGALKETQYF.

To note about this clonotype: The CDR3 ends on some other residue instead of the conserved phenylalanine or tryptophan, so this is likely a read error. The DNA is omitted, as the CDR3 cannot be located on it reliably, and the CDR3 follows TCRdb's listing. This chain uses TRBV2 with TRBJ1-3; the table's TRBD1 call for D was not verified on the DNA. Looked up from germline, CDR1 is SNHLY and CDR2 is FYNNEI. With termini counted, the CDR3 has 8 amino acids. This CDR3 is CASSERAG.

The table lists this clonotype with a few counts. CDR3 amino acids: CSASGSLYGYTF. CDR3 coding DNA: TGCAGTGCTTCAGGTAGCCTCTATGGCTACACCTTC. The rearrangement links TRBV20-1 to TRBJ1-2; D not resolved. In germline, CDR1 is DFQATT, CDR2 SNEGSKA (reference sequence). Trimming pared 5 bases from V and 4 bases from J, leaving 11 bases between. This CDR3 is 12 amino acids long.

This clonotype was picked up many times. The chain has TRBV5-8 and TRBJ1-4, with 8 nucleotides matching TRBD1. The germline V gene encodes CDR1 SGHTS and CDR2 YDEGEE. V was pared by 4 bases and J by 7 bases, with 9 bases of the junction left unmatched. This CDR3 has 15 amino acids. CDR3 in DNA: TGTGCCAGCAGCGTAGACAGGGGAAAAGGTGAAAAACTGTTTTTT. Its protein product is CASSVDRGKGEKLFF.

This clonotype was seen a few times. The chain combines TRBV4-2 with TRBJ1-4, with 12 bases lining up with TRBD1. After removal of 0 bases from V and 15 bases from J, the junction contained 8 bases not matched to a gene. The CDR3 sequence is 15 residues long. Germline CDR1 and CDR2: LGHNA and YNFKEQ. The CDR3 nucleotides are TGTGCCAGCAGCCAAGAAGGGACAGGGGGCGTTTCAGTGTTTTTT. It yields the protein CASSQEGTGGVSVFF.